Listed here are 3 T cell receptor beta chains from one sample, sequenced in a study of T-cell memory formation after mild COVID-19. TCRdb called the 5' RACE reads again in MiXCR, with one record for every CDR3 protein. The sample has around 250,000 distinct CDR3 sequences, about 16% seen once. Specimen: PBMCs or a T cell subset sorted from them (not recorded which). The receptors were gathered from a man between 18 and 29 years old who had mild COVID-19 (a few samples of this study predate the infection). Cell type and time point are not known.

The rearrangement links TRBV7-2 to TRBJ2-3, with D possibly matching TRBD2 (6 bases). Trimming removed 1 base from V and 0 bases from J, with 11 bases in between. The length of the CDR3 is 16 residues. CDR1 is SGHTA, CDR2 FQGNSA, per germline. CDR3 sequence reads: CASSLVPRGSTDTQYF. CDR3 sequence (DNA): TGTGCCAGCAGCTTAGTGCCGCGGGGAAGCACAGATACGCAGTATTTT.

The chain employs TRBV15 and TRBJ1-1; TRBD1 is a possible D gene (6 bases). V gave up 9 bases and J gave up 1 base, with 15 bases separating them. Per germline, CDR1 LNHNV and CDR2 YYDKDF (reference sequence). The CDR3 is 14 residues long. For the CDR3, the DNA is TGTGCCACGGGAGGGGGGCCCGGGAACACTGAAGCTTTCTTT. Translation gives CATGGGPGNTEAFF.

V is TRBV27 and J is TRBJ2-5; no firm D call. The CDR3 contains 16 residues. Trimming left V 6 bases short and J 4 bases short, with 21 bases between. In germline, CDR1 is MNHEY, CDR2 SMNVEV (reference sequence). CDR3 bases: TGTGCCAGCAGCTCCGCCTCACACGCCGCCAGAGAGACCCAGTACTTC. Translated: CASSSASHAARETQYF.